These T cell receptor beta chains were read from a single sample in a study of cytomegalovirus exposure and HLA in healthy donors. Profiling relied on immunoSEQ multiplex PCR, and the TCRdb table lists in-frame clones only, not all of them. The sample records 100,000 to 150,000 clones, over 75% being singletons. Sequencing used PBMCs. The receptor set was obtained from a woman aged 40 to 55 in good health and CMV-seropositive. Both conserved end residues are part of each CDR3. The D gene is left open where the match is weak.

TRBJ1-5,TRBV21-1,-,TGTGCCAGCAGCACGGACCGGGACGAAAGGCAGGGGAATCAGCCCCAGCATTTT,CASSTDRDERQGNQPQHF
TRBJ1-1,TRBV28,TRBD1,TGTGCCAGCAGTTTACTCACAGGGGACACTGAAGCTTTCTTT,CASSLLTGDTEAFF
TRBJ2-1,TRBV5-1,-,TGCGCCAGCAGCCTAGGGGTTGAGCAGTTCTTC,CASSLGVEQFF
TRBJ2-2,TRBV7-3,-,TGTGCCAGCAGCTTCCAGGGTAGCGGGGAGCTGTTTTTT,CASSFQGSGELFF
TRBJ1-1,TRBV5-4,-,TGTGCCAGCAGCTTGGGGGTAGCGCGGCAGAACACTGAAGCTTTCTTT,CASSLGVARQNTEAFF
TRBJ1-2,TRBV6-6,TRBD1,TGTGCCAGCAGTGCCCGGGACAGCCCTCTCTATGGCTACACCTTC,CASSARDSPLYGYTF
TRBJ2-1,TRBV27,TRBD2,TGTGCCAGCATGAGAAGCGGGGGTAACAATGAGCAGTTCTTC,CASMRSGGNNEQFF
TRBJ2-5,TRBV18,TRBD2,TGTGCCAGCTCACCTTTAGCGGGGCGCCGGGAGACCCAGTACTTC,CASSPLAGRRETQYF
TRBJ2-3,TRBV2,-,TGTGCCAGCAAGGGACACCTTAGCACAGATACGCAGTATTTT,CASKGHLSTDTQYF
TRBJ1-1,TRBV5-1,TRBD1,TGCGCCAGCAGCATAGGACAGGGGACGGCTTTCTTT,CASSIGQGTAFF